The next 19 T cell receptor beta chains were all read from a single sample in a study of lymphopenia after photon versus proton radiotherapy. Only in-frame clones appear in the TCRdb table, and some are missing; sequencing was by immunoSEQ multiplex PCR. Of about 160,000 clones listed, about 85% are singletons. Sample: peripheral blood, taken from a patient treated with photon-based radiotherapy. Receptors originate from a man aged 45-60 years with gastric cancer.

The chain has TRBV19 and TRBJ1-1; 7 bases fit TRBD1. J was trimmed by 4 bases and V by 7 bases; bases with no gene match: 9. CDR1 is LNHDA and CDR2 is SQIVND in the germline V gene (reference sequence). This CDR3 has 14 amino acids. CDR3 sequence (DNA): TGTGCCAGTATCCACGACAGGGTGAGCACTGAAGCTTTCTTT. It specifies CASIHDRVSTEAFF.

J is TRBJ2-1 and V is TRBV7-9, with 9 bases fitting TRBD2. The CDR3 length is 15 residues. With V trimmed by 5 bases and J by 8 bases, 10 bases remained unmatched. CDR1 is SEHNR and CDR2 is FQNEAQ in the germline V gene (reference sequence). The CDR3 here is CASSPKEREDDEQFF. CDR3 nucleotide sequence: TGTGCCAGCAGCCCCAAGGAGCGGGAGGACGATGAGCAGTTCTTC.

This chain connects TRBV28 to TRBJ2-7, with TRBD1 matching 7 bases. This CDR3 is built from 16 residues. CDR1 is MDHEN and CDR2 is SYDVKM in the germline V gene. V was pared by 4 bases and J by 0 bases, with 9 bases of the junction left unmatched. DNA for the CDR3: TGTGCCAGCAGTTCAGGATCGACAGGGAGCTCCTACGAGCAGTACTTC. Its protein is CASSSGSTGSSYEQYF.

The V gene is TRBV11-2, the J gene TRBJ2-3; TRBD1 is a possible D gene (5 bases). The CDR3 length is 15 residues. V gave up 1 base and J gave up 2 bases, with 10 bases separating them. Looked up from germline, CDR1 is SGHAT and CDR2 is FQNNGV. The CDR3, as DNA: TGTGCCAGCAGCTTAGTGGCAGGGTCCACAGATACGCAGTATTTT. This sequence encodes CASSLVAGSTDTQYF.

The CDR3 region is CAWSAPGGGRASTQYF. Written as DNA, the CDR3 is TGTGCCTGGAGTGCCCCCGGAGGCGGGAGGGCCAGTACGCAGTATTTT. This chain uses TRBV30 with TRBJ2-3; 9 nucleotides align to TRBD2. Trimming removed 1 base from V and 8 bases from J; junction bases left unmatched: 13. Looked up from germline, CDR1 is GTSNPN and CDR2 is SVGIG (reference sequence). CDR3 length: 16 amino acids.

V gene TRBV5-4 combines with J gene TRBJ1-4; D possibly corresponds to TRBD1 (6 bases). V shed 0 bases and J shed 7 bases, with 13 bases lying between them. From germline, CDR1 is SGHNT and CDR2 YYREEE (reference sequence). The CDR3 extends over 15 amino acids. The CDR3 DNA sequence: TGTGCCAGCAGCTTGGCCGGGGGCGGACCTGAAAAACTGTTTTTT. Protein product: CASSLAGGGPEKLFF.

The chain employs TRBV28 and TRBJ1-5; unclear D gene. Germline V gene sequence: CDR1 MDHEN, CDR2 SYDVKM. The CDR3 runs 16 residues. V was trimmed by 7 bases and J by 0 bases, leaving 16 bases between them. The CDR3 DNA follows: TGTGCCAGCACCCCCCAAGGCAGCTATAGCAATCAGCCCCAGCATTTT. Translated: CASTPQGSYSNQPQHF.

In DNA, the CDR3 is TGTGCCAGCAGTTACTCTGCCTACGAGCAGTACTTC. It yields the protein CASSYSAYEQYF. The rearrangement uses TRBV6-5 and TRBJ2-7, with D unclear. This CDR3 region has 12 residues. The V end was cut by 0 bases, the J end by 2 bases, with 2 bases between. The germline CDR1 and CDR2 sequences are MNHEY and SVGAGI.

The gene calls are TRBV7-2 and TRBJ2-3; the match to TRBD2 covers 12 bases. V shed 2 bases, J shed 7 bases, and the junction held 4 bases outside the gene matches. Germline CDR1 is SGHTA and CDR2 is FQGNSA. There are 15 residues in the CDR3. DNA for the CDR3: TGTGCCAGCAGCTTACTAGCGGGAGGGACGAATACGCAGTATTTT. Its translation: CASSLLAGGTNTQYF.

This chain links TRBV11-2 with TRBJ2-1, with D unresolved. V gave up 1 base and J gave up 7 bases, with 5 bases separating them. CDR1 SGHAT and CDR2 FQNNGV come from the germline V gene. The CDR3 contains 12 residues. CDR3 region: CASSLGVNEQFF. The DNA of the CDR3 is TGTGCCAGCAGCTTAGGGGTAAATGAGCAGTTCTTC.

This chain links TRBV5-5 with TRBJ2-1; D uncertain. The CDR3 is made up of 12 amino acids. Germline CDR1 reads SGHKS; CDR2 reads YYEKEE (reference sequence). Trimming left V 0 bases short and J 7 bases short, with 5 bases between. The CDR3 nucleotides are TGTGCCAGCAGCTTGGGGGGAAATGAGCAGTTCTTC. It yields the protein CASSLGGNEQFF.

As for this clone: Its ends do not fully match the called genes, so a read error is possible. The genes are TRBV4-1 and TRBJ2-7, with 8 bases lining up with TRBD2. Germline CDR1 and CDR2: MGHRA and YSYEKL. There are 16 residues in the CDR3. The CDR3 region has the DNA TGCGCCAGCAGCAAAGACGCGGGGGGTACCGCCTACGAGCAGTACTTC. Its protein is CASSKDAGGTAYEQYF.

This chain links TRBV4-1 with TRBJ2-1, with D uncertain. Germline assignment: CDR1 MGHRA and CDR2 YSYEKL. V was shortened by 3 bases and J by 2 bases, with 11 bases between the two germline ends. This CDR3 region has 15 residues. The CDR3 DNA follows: TGCGCCAGCAGCCATACCGAGACGCCCTACAATGAGCAGTTCTTC. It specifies CASSHTETPYNEQFF.

CDR3 bases: TGTGCCAGTAGGGGGGACAGGGTAAAGGCTTTCTTT. Encoded protein: CASRGDRVKAFF. This chain joins TRBV2 and TRBJ1-1, with 9 bases aligning to TRBD1. Germline V gives CDR1 SNHLY, CDR2 FYNNEI. The CDR3 is 12 amino acids. The trim removed 9 bases at V and 11 bases at J, leaving 10 bases unmatched.

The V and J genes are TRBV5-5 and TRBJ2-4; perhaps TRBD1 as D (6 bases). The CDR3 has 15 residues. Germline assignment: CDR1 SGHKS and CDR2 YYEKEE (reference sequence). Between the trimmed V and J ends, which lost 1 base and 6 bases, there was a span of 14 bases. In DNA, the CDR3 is TGTGCCAGCAGCTTGATTCTACAGGGAATAAACATTCAGTACTTC. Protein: CASSLILQGINIQYF.

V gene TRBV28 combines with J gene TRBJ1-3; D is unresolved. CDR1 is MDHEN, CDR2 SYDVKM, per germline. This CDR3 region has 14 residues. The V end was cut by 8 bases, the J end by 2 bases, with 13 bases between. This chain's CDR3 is CASRSGGTGNTIYF. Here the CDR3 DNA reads TGTGCCAGCCGCAGCGGCGGTACTGGAAACACCATATATTTT.

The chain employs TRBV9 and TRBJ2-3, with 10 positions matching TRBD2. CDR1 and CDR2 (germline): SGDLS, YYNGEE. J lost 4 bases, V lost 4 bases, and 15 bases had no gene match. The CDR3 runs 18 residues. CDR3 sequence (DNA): TGTGCCAGCAGCCCACAACGGGTTCTAGCGGGAGCGGCAGATACGCAGTATTTT. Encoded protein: CASSPQRVLAGAADTQYF.

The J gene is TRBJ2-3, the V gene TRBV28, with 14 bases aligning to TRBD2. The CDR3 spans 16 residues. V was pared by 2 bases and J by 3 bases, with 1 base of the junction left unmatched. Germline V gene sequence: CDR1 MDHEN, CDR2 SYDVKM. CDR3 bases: TGTGCCAGCAGTTTAGGGACTAGCGGGAGTACAGATACGCAGTATTTT. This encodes CASSLGTSGSTDTQYF.

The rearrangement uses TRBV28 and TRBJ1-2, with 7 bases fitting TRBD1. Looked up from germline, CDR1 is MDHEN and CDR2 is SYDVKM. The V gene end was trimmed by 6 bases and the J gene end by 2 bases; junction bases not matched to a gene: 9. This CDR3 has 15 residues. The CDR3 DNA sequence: TGTGCCAGCAGCCCAGGGGGGGGTTTGAACTATGGCTACACCTTC. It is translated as CASSPGGGLNYGYTF.